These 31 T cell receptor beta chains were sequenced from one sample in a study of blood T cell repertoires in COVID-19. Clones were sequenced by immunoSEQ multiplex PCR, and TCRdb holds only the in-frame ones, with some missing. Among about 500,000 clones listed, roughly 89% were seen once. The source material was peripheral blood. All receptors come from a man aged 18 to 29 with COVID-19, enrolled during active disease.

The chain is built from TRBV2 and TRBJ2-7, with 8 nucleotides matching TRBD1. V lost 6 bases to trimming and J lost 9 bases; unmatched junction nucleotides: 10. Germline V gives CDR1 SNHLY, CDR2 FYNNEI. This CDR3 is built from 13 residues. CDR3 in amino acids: CASSRGQGSGQYF. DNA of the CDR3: TGTGCCAGCAGCCGCGGACAGGGATCGGGGCAGTACTTC.

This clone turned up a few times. For the CDR3, the DNA is TGCAGCGTGGTTGCGAGACAGGGGGGGATGAACACTGAAGCTTTCTTT. Residues: CSVVARQGGMNTEAFF. The chain carries TRBV29-1 and TRBJ1-1; 9 nucleotides align to TRBD1. Germline values: CDR1 SQVTM, CDR2 ANQGSEA. This CDR3 comprises 16 residues. Germline trimming cut 6 bases from V and 0 bases from J; bases unmatched to any gene: 11.

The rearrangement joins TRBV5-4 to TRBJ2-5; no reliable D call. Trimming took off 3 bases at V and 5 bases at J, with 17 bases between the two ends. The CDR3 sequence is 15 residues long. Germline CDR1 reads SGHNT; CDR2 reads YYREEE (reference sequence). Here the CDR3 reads CASSSSWQIRETQYF. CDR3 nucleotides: TGTGCCAGCAGCTCATCTTGGCAAATCAGGGAGACCCAGTACTTC.

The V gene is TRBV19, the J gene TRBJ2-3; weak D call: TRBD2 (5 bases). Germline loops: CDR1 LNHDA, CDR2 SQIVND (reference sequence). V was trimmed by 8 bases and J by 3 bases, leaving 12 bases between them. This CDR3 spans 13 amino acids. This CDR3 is CASRVSGTDTQYF. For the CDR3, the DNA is TGTGCCAGTCGGGTGTCGGGAACAGATACGCAGTATTTT.

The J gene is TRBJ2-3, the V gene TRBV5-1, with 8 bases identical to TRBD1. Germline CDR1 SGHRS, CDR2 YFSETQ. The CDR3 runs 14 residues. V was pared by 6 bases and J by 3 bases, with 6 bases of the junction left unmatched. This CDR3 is CASNSNRGTDTQYF. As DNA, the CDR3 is TGCGCCAGCAACTCCAACAGGGGGACAGATACGCAGTATTTT.

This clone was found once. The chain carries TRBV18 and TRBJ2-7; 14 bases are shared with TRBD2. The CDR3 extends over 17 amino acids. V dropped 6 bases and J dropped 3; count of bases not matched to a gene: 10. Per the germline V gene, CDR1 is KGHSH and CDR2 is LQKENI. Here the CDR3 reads CASSRGLAGDEIYEQYF. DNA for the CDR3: TGTGCCAGCTCCCGGGGACTAGCGGGGGATGAAATCTACGAGCAGTACTTC.

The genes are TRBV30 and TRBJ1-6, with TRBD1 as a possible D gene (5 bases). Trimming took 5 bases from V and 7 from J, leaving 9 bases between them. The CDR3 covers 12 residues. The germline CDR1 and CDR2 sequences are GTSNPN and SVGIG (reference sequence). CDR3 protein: CAWGRANSPLHF. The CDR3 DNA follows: TGTGCCTGGGGCAGGGCGAATTCACCCCTCCACTTT.

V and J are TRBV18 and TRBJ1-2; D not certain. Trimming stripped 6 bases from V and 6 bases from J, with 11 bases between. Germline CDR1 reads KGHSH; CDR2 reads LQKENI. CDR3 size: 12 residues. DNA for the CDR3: TGTGCCAGCTCCGCAATGGCAGATGGCTACACCTTC. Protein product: CASSAMADGYTF. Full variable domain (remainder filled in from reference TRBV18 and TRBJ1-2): NAGVMQNPRHLVRRRGQEARLRCSPMKGHSHVYWYRQLPEEGLKFMVYLQKENIIDESGMPKERFSAEFPKEGPSILRIQQVVRGDSAAYFCASSAMADGYTFGSGTRLTVV.

CDR3 residues: CASSQVRTGFNSYEQYF. The CDR3, as DNA: TGTGCCAGCAGCCAAGTTAGGACAGGGTTTAATTCCTACGAGCAGTACTTC. This chain uses TRBV4-2 with TRBJ2-7; 8 bases agree with TRBD1. Germline V lookup: CDR1 LGHNA, CDR2 YNFKEQ. The length of the CDR3 is 17 residues. With 1 base clipped from V and 1 base from J, the junction kept 9 bases outside the gene matches.

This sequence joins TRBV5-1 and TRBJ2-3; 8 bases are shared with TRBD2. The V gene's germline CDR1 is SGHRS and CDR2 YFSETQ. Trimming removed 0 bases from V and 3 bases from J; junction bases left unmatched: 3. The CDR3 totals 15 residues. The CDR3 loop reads CASSLGLALTDTQYF. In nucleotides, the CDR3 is TGCGCCAGCAGCTTGGGACTAGCGCTAACAGATACGCAGTATTTT.

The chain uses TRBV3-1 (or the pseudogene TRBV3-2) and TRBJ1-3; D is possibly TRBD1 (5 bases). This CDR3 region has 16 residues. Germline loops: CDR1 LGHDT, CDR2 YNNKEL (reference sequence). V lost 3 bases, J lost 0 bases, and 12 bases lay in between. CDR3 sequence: CASSHSRTISGNTIYF. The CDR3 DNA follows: TGTGCCAGCAGCCATTCCCGGACAATCTCTGGAAACACCATATATTTT.

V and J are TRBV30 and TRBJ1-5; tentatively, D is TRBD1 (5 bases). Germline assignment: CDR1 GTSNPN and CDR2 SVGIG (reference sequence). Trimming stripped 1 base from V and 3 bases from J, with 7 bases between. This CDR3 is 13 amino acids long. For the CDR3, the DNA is TGTGCCTGGAGTGGCAGGGACAATCAGCCCCAGCATTTT. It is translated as CAWSGRDNQPQHF.

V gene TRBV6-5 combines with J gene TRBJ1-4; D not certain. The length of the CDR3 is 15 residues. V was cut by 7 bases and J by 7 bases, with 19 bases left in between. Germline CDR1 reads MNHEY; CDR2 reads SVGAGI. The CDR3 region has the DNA TGTGCCAGCAAACCGTCGGCCCTCAGAGGTGAAAAACTGTTTTTT. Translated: CASKPSALRGEKLFF.

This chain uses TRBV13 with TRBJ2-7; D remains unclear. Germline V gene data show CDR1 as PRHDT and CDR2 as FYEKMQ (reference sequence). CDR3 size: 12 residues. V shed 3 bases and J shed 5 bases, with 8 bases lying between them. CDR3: CASSFGGDEQYF. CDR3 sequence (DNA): TGTGCCAGCAGCTTTGGTGGAGACGAGCAGTACTTC.

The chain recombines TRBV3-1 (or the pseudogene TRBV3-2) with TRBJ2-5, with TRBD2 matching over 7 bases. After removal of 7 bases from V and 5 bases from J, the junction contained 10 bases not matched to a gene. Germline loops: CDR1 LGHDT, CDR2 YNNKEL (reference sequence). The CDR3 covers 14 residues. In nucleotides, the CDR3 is TGTGCCAGCAAAGGGCAGCGGGGTGGGGAGACCCAGTACTTC. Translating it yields CASKGQRGGETQYF.

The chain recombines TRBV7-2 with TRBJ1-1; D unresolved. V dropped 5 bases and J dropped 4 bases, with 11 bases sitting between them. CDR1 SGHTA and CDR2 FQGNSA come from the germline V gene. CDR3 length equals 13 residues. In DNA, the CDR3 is TGTGCCAGCAGCCTCGGGAGAACCACTGAAGCTTTCTTT. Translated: CASSLGRTTEAFF.

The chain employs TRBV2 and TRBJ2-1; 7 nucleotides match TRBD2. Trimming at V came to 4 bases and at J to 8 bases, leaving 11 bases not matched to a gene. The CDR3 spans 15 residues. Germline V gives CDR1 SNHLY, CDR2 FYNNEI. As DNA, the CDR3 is TGTGCCAGCAGTGTCAATCCGGGAGGTTTATATGAGCAGTTCTTC. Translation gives CASSVNPGGLYEQFF.

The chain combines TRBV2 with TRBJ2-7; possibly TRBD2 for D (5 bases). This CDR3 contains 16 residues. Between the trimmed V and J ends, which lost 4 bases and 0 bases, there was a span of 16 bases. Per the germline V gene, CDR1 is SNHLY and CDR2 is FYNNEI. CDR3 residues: CASSVFRGLTSYEQYF. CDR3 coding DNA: TGTGCCAGCAGTGTCTTCCGGGGATTAACCTCCTACGAGCAGTACTTC.

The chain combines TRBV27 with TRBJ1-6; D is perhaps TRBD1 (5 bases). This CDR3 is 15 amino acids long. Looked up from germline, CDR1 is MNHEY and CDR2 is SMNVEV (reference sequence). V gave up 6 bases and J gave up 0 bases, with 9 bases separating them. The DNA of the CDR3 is TGTGCCAGCAGGACAGTCAACTCCTATAATTCACCCCTCCACTTT. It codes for CASRTVNSYNSPLHF.

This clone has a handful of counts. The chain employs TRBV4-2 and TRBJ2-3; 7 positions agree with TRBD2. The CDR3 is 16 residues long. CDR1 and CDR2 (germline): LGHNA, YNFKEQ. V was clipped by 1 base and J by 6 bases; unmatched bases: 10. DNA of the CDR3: TGTGCCAGCAGCCAAGTCTCTACCGGGGGGTCCGATACGCAGTATTTT. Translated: CASSQVSTGGSDTQYF.

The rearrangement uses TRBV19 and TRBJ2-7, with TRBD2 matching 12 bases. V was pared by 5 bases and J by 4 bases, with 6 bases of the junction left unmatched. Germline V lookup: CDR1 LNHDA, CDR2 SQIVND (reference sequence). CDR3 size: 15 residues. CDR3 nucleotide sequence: TGTGCCAGTAGTGTCGGGACTAGCGGGTTTTACGAGCAGTACTTC. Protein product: CASSVGTSGFYEQYF. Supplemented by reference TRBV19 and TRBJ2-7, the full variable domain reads DGGITQSPKYLFRKEGQNVTLSCEQNLNHDAMYWYRQDPGQGLRLIYYSQIVNDFQKGDIAEGYSVSREKKESFPLTVTSAQKNPTAFYLCASSVGTSGFYEQYFGPGTRLTVT.

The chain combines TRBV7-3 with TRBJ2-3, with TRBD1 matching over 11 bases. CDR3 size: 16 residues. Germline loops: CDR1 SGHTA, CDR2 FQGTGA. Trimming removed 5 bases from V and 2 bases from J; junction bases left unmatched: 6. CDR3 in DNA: TGTGCCAGCAGCCTCGGGACAGGGGGGGTCACAGATACGCAGTATTTT. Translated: CASSLGTGGVTDTQYF.

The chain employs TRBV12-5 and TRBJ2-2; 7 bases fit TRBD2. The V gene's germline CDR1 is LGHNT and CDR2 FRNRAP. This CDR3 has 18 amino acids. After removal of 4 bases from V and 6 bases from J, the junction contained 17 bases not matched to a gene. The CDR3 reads CASGSRTSRGPKAGELFF. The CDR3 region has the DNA TGTGCTAGTGGTTCCCGGACTAGTAGGGGCCCGAAGGCCGGGGAGCTGTTTTTT.

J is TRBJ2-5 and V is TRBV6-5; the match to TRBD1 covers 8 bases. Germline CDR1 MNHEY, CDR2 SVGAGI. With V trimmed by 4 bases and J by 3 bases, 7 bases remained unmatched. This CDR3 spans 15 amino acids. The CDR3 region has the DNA TGTGCCAGCAGTTGGCGCAGGGGGCGGGAAGAGACCCAGTACTTC. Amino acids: CASSWRRGREETQYF.

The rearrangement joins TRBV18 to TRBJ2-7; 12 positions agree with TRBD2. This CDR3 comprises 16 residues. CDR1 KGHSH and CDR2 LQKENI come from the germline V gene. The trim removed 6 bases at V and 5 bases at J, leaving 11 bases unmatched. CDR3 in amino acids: CASSLSSTSGGNEQYF. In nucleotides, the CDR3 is TGTGCCAGCTCCCTATCCTCGACTAGCGGGGGTAACGAGCAGTACTTC.

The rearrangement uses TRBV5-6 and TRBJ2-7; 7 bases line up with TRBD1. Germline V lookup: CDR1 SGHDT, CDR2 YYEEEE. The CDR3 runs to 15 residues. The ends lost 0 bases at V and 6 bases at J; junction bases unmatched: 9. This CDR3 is CASSLGSGGSREQYF. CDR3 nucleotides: TGTGCCAGCAGCTTGGGGTCAGGGGGTAGTCGCGAGCAGTACTTC.

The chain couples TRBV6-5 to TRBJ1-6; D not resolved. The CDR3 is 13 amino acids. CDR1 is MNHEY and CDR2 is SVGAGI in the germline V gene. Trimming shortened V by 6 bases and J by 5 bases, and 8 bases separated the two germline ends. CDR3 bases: TGTGCCAGCAGACCCAGTAATAATTCACCCCTCCACTTT. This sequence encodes CASRPSNNSPLHF.

The CDR3 nucleotides are TGTGCCAGCAGTCTCGTGGACAGAGCCTACGAGCAGTACTTC. Translation: CASSLVDRAYEQYF. The chain has TRBV27 and TRBJ2-7; TRBD1 is a possible D gene (6 bases). The germline V and J ends were trimmed by 5 bases and 2 bases, with 13 bases remaining between them. Germline V gives CDR1 MNHEY, CDR2 SMNVEV (reference sequence). The CDR3 spans 14 residues.

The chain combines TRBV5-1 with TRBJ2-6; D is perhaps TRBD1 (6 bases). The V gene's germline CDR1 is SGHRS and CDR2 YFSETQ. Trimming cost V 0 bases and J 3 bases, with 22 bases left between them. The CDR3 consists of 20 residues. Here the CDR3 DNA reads TGCGCCAGCAGCTTGGGTGTCAGGGGAAGGCAACTTGGTGGGGCCAACGTCCTGACTTTC. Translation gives CASSLGVRGRQLGGANVLTF.

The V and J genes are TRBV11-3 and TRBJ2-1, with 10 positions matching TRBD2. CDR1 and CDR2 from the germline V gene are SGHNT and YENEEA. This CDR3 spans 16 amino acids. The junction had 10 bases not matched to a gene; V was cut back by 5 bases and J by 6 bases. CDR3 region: CASSPNLAGVPNEQFF. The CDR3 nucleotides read TGTGCCAGCAGCCCAAATCTAGCGGGAGTACCCAATGAGCAGTTCTTC.

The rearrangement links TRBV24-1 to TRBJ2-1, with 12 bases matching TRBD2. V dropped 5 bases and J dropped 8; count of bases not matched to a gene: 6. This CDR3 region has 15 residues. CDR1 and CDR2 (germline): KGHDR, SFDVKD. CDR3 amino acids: CATSALAGGVYEQFF. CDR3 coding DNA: TGTGCCACCAGTGCCCTAGCGGGAGGGGTGTATGAGCAGTTCTTC.